Sequencing of this T cell receptor (beta chain) was carried out in a study of human T cells and chemical hapten exposure. Study results and limitations: Expanded TCRs created a significantly greater count of big CDR3 similarity clusters than controls did. No shift was seen in TCRs above 1 in 1000 frequency with DPC sensitization.

In the case of this clonotype: Its antigen is unknown.

Germline V CDR1 and CDR2: SGHTA, FQGNSA. With 0 bases removed from V and 0 bases from J, the gap between germline ends came to 10 bases. The CDR3 spans 16 residues. MiXCR was run by TCRdb on the RACE reads, yielding one entry per CDR3 protein. Of roughly 84,000 distinct CDR3 sequences listed, 10% to 14% were seen once; the top ten hold 3.7%. Time point defined: patch test 3, about 24 weeks after DPC sensitization. Noted treatment: therapeutic diphenylcyclopropenone sensitization with weekly scalp DPC. Only after blood had been drawn was each patch test applied. The source was whole blood, collected in connection with sensitization to the hapten diphenylcyclopropenone (DPC). The J gene is TRBJ2-3, the V gene TRBV7-2, with unresolved D. The receptor's source is a woman aged 45-60 years with alopecia areata. Some clones in this sample may be carry-over from other donors' samples. This CDR3 reads CASSLAASASTDTQYF. The CDR3 DNA is TGTGCCAGCAGCTTAGCGGCCAGCGCTAGCACAGATACGCAGTATTTT. Combining the CDR3 with reference TRBV7-2 and TRBJ2-3 gives the whole variable domain GAGVSQSPSNKVTEKGKDVELRCDPISGHTALYWYRQSLGQGLEFLIYFQGNSAPDKSGLPSDRFSAERTGGSVSTLTIQRTQQEDSAVYLCASSLAASASTDTQYFGPGTRLTVL.